One and the same sample provided the 22 T cell receptor beta chains below, sequenced in a study of T cells of healthy individuals. MiXCR was run by TCRdb on the 5' RACE reads, yielding one entry per CDR3 protein. The sample has tens of thousands of distinct CDR3 sequences, about 4.2% seen once. The receptors were sampled from a human donor in good health.

This clonotype has at least ten counts. The rearrangement joins TRBV4-1 to TRBJ2-3; D is uncertain. CDR1 is MGHRA, CDR2 YSYEKL, per germline. V was cut by 3 bases and J by 1 base, with 11 bases left in between. The CDR3 is 15 amino acids. This chain's CDR3 is CASSHPARGTDTQYF. The DNA for the CDR3 is TGCGCCAGCAGCCATCCCGCTAGGGGCACAGATACGCAGTATTTT.

The table lists this clonotype with many counts. The chain recombines TRBV28 with TRBJ1-1, with D unclear. The CDR3 totals 12 residues. The germline CDR1 and CDR2 sequences are MDHEN and SYDVKM. Trimming removed 6 bases at V and 6 bases at J, with 11 bases between. The CDR3 DNA reads TGTGCCAGCAGGACCTGGGTCCCTGAAGCTTTCTTT. Translation: CASRTWVPEAFF.

The rearrangement joins TRBV10-3 to TRBJ2-1, with 7 positions matching TRBD2. Germline V gene data show CDR1 as ENHRY and CDR2 as SYGVKD. Trimming removed 6 bases from V and 3 bases from J; junction bases left unmatched: 2. The CDR3 runs to 13 residues. The CDR3: CAIRGLNYNEQFF. DNA of the CDR3: TGTGCCATCAGGGGACTAAACTACAATGAGCAGTTCTTC.

This clonotype was recorded many times. V and J are TRBV7-9 and TRBJ1-3, with 8 positions matching TRBD1. Looked up from germline, CDR1 is SEHNR and CDR2 is FQNEAQ (reference sequence). This CDR3 region has 16 residues. Losses at the gene ends were 5 bases for V and 4 bases for J; bases not matched to a gene: 10. Written as DNA, the CDR3 is TGTGCCAGCAGCCTCCATCCGACAGGGGTAGGAAACACCATATATTTT. Encoded protein: CASSLHPTGVGNTIYF. Full variable domain (remainder filled in from reference TRBV7-9 and TRBJ1-3): DTGVSQNPRHKITKRGQNVTFRCDPISEHNRLYWYRQTLGQGPEFLTYFQNEAQLEKSRLLSDRFSAERPKGSFSTLEIQRTEQGDSAMYLCASSLHPTGVGNTIYFGEGSWLTVV.

This clonotype was counted ten times or more. The rearrangement links TRBV29-1 to TRBJ1-3; 7 bases agree with TRBD1. In germline, CDR1 is SQVTM, CDR2 ANQGSEA. Trimming took 2 bases from V and 2 from J; bases not matched to a gene: 3. The CDR3 is made up of 14 amino acids. The DNA for the CDR3 is TGCAGCGTTGAAACAGGGGACACTGGAAACACCATATATTTT. Translating gives CSVETGDTGNTIYF.

This clonotype has at least ten counts. The V gene is TRBV2, the J gene TRBJ1-1, with TRBD1 matching 7 bases. The CDR3 length is 15 residues. Germline values: CDR1 SNHLY, CDR2 FYNNEI. Unmatched junction bases numbered 11, after V lost 3 bases and J lost 7 bases. As DNA, the CDR3 is TGTGCCAGCAGTGATTCTGGGACAGCAAGCGATGAAGCTTTCTTT. This sequence encodes CASSDSGTASDEAFF.

This clonotype occurred many times. The V and J genes are TRBV6-5 and TRBJ2-3; D is possibly TRBD2 (6 bases). Trimming removed 0 bases from V and 5 bases from J, with 12 bases in between. There are 15 residues in the CDR3. Per germline, CDR1 MNHEY and CDR2 SVGAGI. The CDR3 DNA sequence: TGTGCCAGCAGTTACTCGGTCGGGAGAGGAGATACGCAGTATTTT. Translation gives CASSYSVGRGDTQYF.

The chain combines TRBV5-1 with TRBJ2-2, with 9 bases that match TRBD2. The CDR3 consists of 17 residues. V dropped 2 bases and J dropped 6; count of bases not matched to a gene: 11. From germline, CDR1 is SGHRS and CDR2 YFSETQ. The CDR3 region is CASSFTGTSWKPGELFF. The CDR3 DNA reads as TGCGCCAGCAGCTTTACCGGGACTAGCTGGAAACCCGGGGAGCTGTTTTTT. Supplemented by reference TRBV5-1 and TRBJ2-2, the full variable domain reads KAGVTQTPRYLIKTRGQQVTLSCSPISGHRSVSWYQQTPGQGLQFLFEYFSETQRNKGNFPGRFSGRQFSNSRSEMNVSTLELGDSALYLCASSFTGTSWKPGELFFGEGSRLTVL.

This clonotype was counted ten times or more. This sequence joins TRBV2 and TRBJ1-1; TRBD1 matches 11 bases. Germline CDR1 is SNHLY and CDR2 is FYNNEI. The CDR3 has 12 residues. After removal of 9 bases from V and 4 bases from J, the junction contained 1 base not matched to a gene. The CDR3 loop reads CARGTGGTEAFF. CDR3 DNA sequence: TGTGCCAGAGGGACAGGGGGCACTGAAGCTTTCTTT.

This clonotype was seen ten or more times. V is TRBV20-1 and J is TRBJ1-1; D not resolved. V gave up 3 bases and J gave up 10 bases, with 12 bases separating them. The CDR3 loop spans 11 amino acids. The germline V gene has CDR1 DFQATT and CDR2 SNEGSKA (reference sequence). The CDR3 coding sequence is TGCAGTGCTAGTTCCGCTCTGTCAGCTTTCTTT. Encoded protein: CSASSALSAFF.

This clonotype was observed a handful of times. The chain couples TRBV19 to TRBJ2-4; no definite D call. Per the germline V gene, CDR1 is LNHDA and CDR2 is SQIVND (reference sequence). V lost 10 bases, J lost 3 bases, and 13 bases lay in between. The CDR3 runs to 13 residues. The CDR3 sequence is CATATEIKNIQYF. The CDR3 DNA follows: TGTGCCACCGCGACGGAGATCAAAAACATTCAGTACTTC.

In its sample, this clonotype was seen once. This clone may be a read error of a much larger clone one base away. J is TRBJ2-7 and V is TRBV10-1; the D call may be TRBD1 or TRBD2 (5 bases each). Germline V gives CDR1 WNHNN, CDR2 SYGVQD (reference sequence). The CDR3 runs to 10 residues. Written as DNA, the CDR3 is TGCGCCGGCAGGCCCGGGACCGAGTACTTC. Translation: CAGRPGTEYF.

This rearrangement joins TRBV20-1 to TRBJ2-7, with no clear D. The CDR3 is 12 amino acids. CDR1 is DFQATT, CDR2 SNEGSKA, per germline (reference sequence). The V end lost 2 bases, the J end lost 0 bases, and 5 bases lay between the germline ends. The CDR3 spells CSARQSSYEQYF. Written as DNA, the CDR3 is TGCAGTGCTAGACAGAGCTCCTACGAGCAGTACTTC.

This clonotype was detected ten times or more. The rearrangement joins TRBV12-3 or TRBV12-4 to TRBJ2-2; 8 nucleotides agree with TRBD2. The CDR3 contains 19 residues. With V trimmed by 4 bases and J by 0 bases, 13 bases remained unmatched. In DNA, the CDR3 is TGTGCCAGCAGTTCCCGGGGGTTCGTACTAGCGGCGAACACCGGGGAGCTGTTTTTT. It codes for CASSSRGFVLAANTGELFF.

The rearrangement uses TRBV5-4 and TRBJ1-1; D unclear. This CDR3 region has 14 residues. V shed 4 bases and J shed 1 base, with 11 bases lying between them. CDR1 is SGHNT, CDR2 YYREEE, per germline (reference sequence). For the CDR3, the DNA is TGTGCCAGCAGCCGGACCGTAGCGAACACTGAAGCTTTCTTT. This translates into CASSRTVANTEAFF.

V is TRBV30 and J is TRBJ2-1; 7 bases fit TRBD2. This CDR3 has 15 residues. J gave up 8 bases and V 2 bases, and 12 bases lay outside the gene matches. In germline, CDR1 is GTSNPN, CDR2 SVGIG (reference sequence). In DNA form, the CDR3 reads TGTGCCTGGAGTCGAGGACTAGGAAGGTACGATGAGCAGTTCTTC. It yields the protein CAWSRGLGRYDEQFF.

This clonotype has ten or more counts. J is TRBJ1-1 and V is TRBV9; D not certain. The CDR3 is made up of 14 amino acids. The V and J ends lost 3 bases and 0 bases respectively, with 9 bases between them. Germline CDR1 SGDLS, CDR2 YYNGEE. The CDR3 nucleotides are TGTGCCAGCAGCGGTGGGCTCATGAACACTGAAGCTTTCTTT. Protein: CASSGGLMNTEAFF.

This clonotype was recorded at least ten times. The chain carries TRBV7-9 and TRBJ1-1; tentative D call: TRBD1 (6 bases). The CDR3 extends over 18 amino acids. V lost 6 bases and J lost 1, with 24 bases in between. Germline V gives CDR1 SEHNR, CDR2 FQNEAQ (reference sequence). CDR3 sequence (DNA): TGTGCCAGCAGGTCAGGCAGGCCAGGGGCTGCGTCGAACACTGAAGCTTTCTTT. Protein: CASRSGRPGAASNTEAFF. The full variable domain, completed using reference TRBV7-9 and TRBJ1-1, is DTGVSQNPRHKITKRGQNVTFRCDPISEHNRLYWYRQTLGQGPEFLTYFQNEAQLEKSRLLSDRFSAERPKGSFSTLEIQRTEQGDSAMYLCASRSGRPGAASNTEAFFGQGTRLTVV.

This clonotype was detected many times. This chain joins TRBV12-3 or TRBV12-4 and TRBJ1-5; D perhaps matches TRBD1 (5 bases). This CDR3 region has 17 residues. The V end was cut by 7 bases, the J end by 0 bases, with 19 bases between. In DNA form, the CDR3 reads TGTGCCAGCACCTCCCCTGGGACCGCCCGTAGCAATCAGCCCCAGCATTTT. This encodes CASTSPGTARSNQPQHF.

This clonotype was counted a few times. V is TRBV12-3 or TRBV12-4 and J is TRBJ2-5; D is perhaps TRBD2 (5 bases). Trimming took off 6 bases at V and 3 bases at J, with 17 bases between the two ends. The CDR3 loop spans 15 amino acids. The CDR3 loop is CASSRSWEWKETQYF. CDR3 sequence (DNA): TGTGCCAGCAGCCGGTCGTGGGAGTGGAAAGAGACCCAGTACTTC.

This clonotype appeared many times. The rearrangement links TRBV6-5 to TRBJ1-2, with 10 nucleotides matching TRBD1. J lost 7 bases, V lost 5 bases, and 4 bases had no gene match. Germline-derived CDR1 and CDR2 are MNHEY and SVGAGI. The CDR3 is 13 amino acids. CDR3 in amino acids: CASSTGTGVGYTF. CDR3 sequence (DNA): TGTGCCAGCAGTACCGGGACAGGGGTTGGCTACACCTTC.

This clonotype was counted at least ten times. The J gene is TRBJ1-2, the V gene TRBV2, with 7 positions matching TRBD1. The V segment lost 5 bases and the J segment 3 bases; nucleotides outside the gene matches: 9. Germline assignment: CDR1 SNHLY and CDR2 FYNNEI. The CDR3 is made up of 15 amino acids. Here the CDR3 reads CASSTRGQVDYGYTF. In DNA, the CDR3 is TGTGCCAGCAGTACGAGGGGGCAGGTGGACTATGGCTACACCTTC.